This TCR beta chain is drawn from a study of blood T cells in healthy people across ages. Drawing of peripheral blood yielded 7.5 to 10 milliliters from each donor. Samples each had at least 6 micrograms of total RNA extracted. Many counts were recorded for this clonotype. The antigen is unknown. V was trimmed by 5 bases and J by 7 bases, leaving 14 bases between them. Germline CDR1 and CDR2: SEHNR and FQNEAQ (reference sequence). The CDR3 covers 13 residues. A sample-barcoded 5' primer and a J-beta primer mix were used in a second PCR of about 7 to 11 cycles. Any given sample supplied a minimum of 3 million CDR3-containing paired-end reads. TCRdb fed the 5' RACE reads into MiXCR, producing one record per CDR3 protein. The data show roughly 930,000 distinct CDR3 sequences, approximately 49% seen once. Overall study findings and caveats: Diversity estimates drawn from one million T cells were deemed underestimates.

Sequencing was carried out using blood. This sequence joins TRBV7-9 and TRBJ1-2, with D possibly TRBD1 on 5 matching bases. The sequence came from a man aged 25 to 45 in good health. The chain's CDR3 is CASSESGSGGYTF. CDR3 in DNA: TGTGCCAGCAGCGAGTCAGGGAGCGGTGGCTACACCTTC. Based on the CDR3 plus reference TRBV7-9 and TRBJ1-2, the full variable domain is DTGVSQNPRHKITKRGQNVTFRCDPISEHNRLYWYRQTLGQGPEFLTYFQNEAQLEKSRLLSDRFSAERPKGSFSTLEIQRTEQGDSAMYLCASSESGSGGYTFGSGTRLTVV.